This record looks at one T cell receptor beta chain sequence and its context. What it binds is unknown. Sequenced by immunoSEQ multiplex PCR; TCRdb stores in-frame clones only, minus some. Here the sample spans approximately 90,000 clones, about 92% being singletons. This specimen belongs to a study of T cell responses to AZD1222 COVID-19 vaccine. Study-wide results and limits: Baseline seropositives among AZD1222 recipients totaled only five to seven. Clonal diversity was possibly underestimated, and the donors were mostly white British, with more females. Epitopes outside B.1.351 and B.1.1.7 mutated regions reportedly drew nearly half of spike TCRs.

Trimming removed 2 bases from V and 4 bases from J; junction bases left unmatched: 8. The germline V gene encodes CDR1 SGHDT and CDR2 YYEEEE. The CDR3 sequence is 15 residues long. The TCR was taken from an adult in good health. The rearrangement joins TRBV5-6 to TRBJ1-2, with 7 bases fitting TRBD1. The sample was peripheral blood, taken on day 0 of AZD1222 vaccination. The DNA for the CDR3 is TGTGCCAGCAGCTTAGGCAGGGGGATTATCTATGGCTACACCTTC. It translates to CASSLGRGIIYGYTF.